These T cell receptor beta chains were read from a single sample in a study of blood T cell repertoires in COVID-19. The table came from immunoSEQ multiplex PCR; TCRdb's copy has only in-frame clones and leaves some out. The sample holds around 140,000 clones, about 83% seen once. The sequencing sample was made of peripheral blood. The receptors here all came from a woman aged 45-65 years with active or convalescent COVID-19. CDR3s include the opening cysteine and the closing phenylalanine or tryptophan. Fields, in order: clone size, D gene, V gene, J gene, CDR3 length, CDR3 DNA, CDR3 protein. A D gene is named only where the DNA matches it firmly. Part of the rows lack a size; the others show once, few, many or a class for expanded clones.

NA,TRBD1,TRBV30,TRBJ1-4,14,TGTGCCTGGAGTGCAACAGGGGGCAGTGAAAAACTGTTTTTT,CAWSATGGSEKLFF
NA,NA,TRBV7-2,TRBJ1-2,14,TGTGCCAGCAGCTCCGGGAGACAGAACTATGGCTACACCTTC,CASSSGRQNYGYTF
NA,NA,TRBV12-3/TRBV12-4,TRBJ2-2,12,TGTGCCAGCAGTCCCCCGACCGGGGAGCTGTTTTTT,CASSPPTGELFF
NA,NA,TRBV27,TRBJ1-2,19,TGTGCGAGCACGCCAGCAGTTTATGTTGGCAGGCCAAATAACTATGGCTACACCTTC,CASTPAVYVGRPNNYGYTF
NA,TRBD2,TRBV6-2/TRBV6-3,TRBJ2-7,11,TGTGCCAGCAGCCGGGGGGGCGAGCAGTACTTC,CASSRGGEQYF
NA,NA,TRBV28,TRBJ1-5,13,TGTGCCAGCAGCCTATATAGCAATCAGCCCCAGCATTTT,CASSLYSNQPQHF
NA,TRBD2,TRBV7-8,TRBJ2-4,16,TGTGCCAGCACAATAACCGGGACTAGCGAAGGGAACATTCAGTACTTC,CASTITGTSEGNIQYF
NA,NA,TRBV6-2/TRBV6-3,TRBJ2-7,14,TGTGCCAGCAGTTACTCGGGAGCACCCTACGAGCAGTACTTC,CASSYSGAPYEQYF
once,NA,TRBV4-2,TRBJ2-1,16,TGTGCCAGCAGCCAAGAGTCGGACTCTATAAACAATGAGCAGTTCTTC,CASSQESDSINNEQFF
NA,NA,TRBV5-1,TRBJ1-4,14,TGCGCCAGCAGCGATTCCGGGACAAATGAAAAACTGTTTTTT,CASSDSGTNEKLFF
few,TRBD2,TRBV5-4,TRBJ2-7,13,TGTGCCAGCGCCGAGGGGAGGGGCTACGAGCAGTACTTC,CASAEGRGYEQYF
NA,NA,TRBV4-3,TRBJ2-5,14,TGCGCCAGCAGCCAAGATCGGGGGAAGGTGACCCAGTACTTC,CASSQDRGKVTQYF
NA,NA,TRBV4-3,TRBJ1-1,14,TGCGCCAGCAGCCAAGCCTTGGGCAGACCTGAAGCTTTCTTT,CASSQALGRPEAFF
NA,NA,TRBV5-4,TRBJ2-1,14,TGTGCCAGCAGCTCCTCGGACATTTACAATGAGCAGTTCTTC,CASSSSDIYNEQFF
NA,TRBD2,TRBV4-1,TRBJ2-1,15,TGCGCCAGCAGCCAAGCCCCCACTAGCGGGAATGAGCAGTTCTTC,CASSQAPTSGNEQFF
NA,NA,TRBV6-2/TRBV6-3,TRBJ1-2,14,TGTGCCAGCAGTACGGACCCGGGAAACTATGGCTACACCTTC,CASSTDPGNYGYTF
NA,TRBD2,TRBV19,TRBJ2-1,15,TGTGCCAGTAGTTCCCAGCCTCTAGCGGCCAATGAGCAGTTCTTC,CASSSQPLAANEQFF
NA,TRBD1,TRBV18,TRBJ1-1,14,TGTGCCAGCTCACCAATACAGGGGGCCGCTGAAGCTTTCTTT,CASSPIQGAAEAFF
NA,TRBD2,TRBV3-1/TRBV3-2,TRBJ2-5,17,TGTGCCAGCAGCCAACTATTGGGAGCGGGGGGGGAAGAGACCCAGTACTTC,CASSQLLGAGGEETQYF
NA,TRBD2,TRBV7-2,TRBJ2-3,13,TGTGCCTCCCCGGGAGGTCGCCCAGATACGCAGTATTTT,CASPGGRPDTQYF